This T cell receptor beta chain was identified during a study of blood T cell repertoires in COVID-19. In germline, CDR1 is MRHNA, CDR2 SNTAGT. This CDR3 has 15 amino acids. The J segment lost 3 bases and the V segment lost 6 bases, leaving 5 bases of the junction unmatched. Assay: immunoSEQ multiplex PCR; the TCRdb copy retains only in-frame clones and omits some. Among approximately 21,000 clones listed, around nine tenths were seen once. The clonotype comes from a woman of 80 years or more with active COVID-19. The chain joins TRBV6-4 to TRBJ1-4; 9 bases are shared with TRBD1. The sequenced sample consisted of peripheral blood. The CDR3 loop is CASSVRQGANEKLFF. In DNA, the CDR3 is TGTGCCAGCAGCGTAAGACAGGGGGCTAATGAAAAACTGTTTTTT.